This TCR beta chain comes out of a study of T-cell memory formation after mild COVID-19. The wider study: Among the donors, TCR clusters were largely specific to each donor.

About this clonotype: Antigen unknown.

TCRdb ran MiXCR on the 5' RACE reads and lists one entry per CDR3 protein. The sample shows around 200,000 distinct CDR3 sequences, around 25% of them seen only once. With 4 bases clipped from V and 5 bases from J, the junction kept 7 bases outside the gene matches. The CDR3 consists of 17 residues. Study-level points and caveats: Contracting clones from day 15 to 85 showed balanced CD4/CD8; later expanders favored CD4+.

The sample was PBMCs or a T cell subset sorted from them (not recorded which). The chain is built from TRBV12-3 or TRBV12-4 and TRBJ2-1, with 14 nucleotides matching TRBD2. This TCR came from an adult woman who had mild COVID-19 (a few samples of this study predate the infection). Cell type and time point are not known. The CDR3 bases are TGTGCCAGCAGTTGGGGGTGGGGACTAGCGGGAGACAATGAGCAGTTCTTC. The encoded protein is CASSWGWGLAGDNEQFF.